This TCR beta chain was documented in a study of T-cell reconstitution after alpha-beta-depleted transplantation in children. This CDR3 spans 17 amino acids. During its preparation, the TCRbeta library received unique molecular identifiers. TCRdb reprocessed the PCR reads with MiXCR, giving one entry per CDR3 protein. The top ten hold 2.5% to 4% of the sample, which has nearly 550,000 distinct CDR3 sequences, 18% seen once. This clonotype showed up just a few times. Sequenced here: PBMCs from the stem cell graft donor, sampled from the stem cell graft. This receptor was taken from a human donor who donated a stem cell graft to a child with acute lymphoblastic leukemia. The rearrangement uses TRBV21-1 and TRBJ1-5; the tabulated D call, TRBD1, remains unverified against the DNA. TRBV21-1 is annotated as a pseudogene. The DNA of the CDR3 is TGTGCCAGCAGCACAATACCGGGACACGGCGTGGCTCAGCCCCAGCATTTT. It yields the protein CASSTIPGHGVAQPQHF.